The rows below give T cell receptor beta chains drawn from one sample of a study of blood T cells in healthy people across ages. TCRdb reprocessed the 5' RACE reads with MiXCR, giving one entry per CDR3 protein. The top ten hold approximately 22% of the sample, which has 1.5 million to 2 million distinct CDR3 sequences, more than 35% seen once. The sequenced sample consisted of blood. All receptors derive from a human donor in good health. The CDR3 runs from the conserved cysteine through the conserved F or W. The D gene is left open where the match is weak. Clone size is not always given. Where it is, it says once, few, many or a class for expanded clones.

CASSPVQGTTEAFF,TGCGCCAGCAGTCCAGTACAGGGAACCACTGAAGCTTTCTTT,NA,TRBJ1-1,TRBV5-1,few
CASSPKAQGVTEAFF,TGTGCCAGCAGCCCCAAGGCCCAGGGAGTCACTGAAGCTTTCTTT,NA,TRBJ1-1,TRBV13,NA
CASSQDRGGPKFFSYNEQFF,TGCGCCAGCAGCCAAGATCGAGGGGGCCCCAAATTCTTTTCCTACAATGAGCAGTTCTTC,TRBD1,TRBJ2-1,TRBV4-3,few
CASSYGTGGYYTF,TGTGCCAGCAGCTACGGGACAGGGGGTTACTACACCTTC,TRBD1,TRBJ1-2,TRBV7-2,few
CASSRPGTPNSPLHF,TGTGCCAGCAGCCGTCCCGGGACACCTAATTCACCCCTCCACTTT,NA,TRBJ1-6,TRBV11-2,NA
CSASPGQSETQYF,TGCAGTGCTAGCCCCGGACAGTCAGAGACCCAGTACTTC,NA,TRBJ2-5,TRBV20-1,NA
CASNNGPTNEKLFF,TGCGCCAGTAATAACGGGCCAACTAATGAAAAACTGTTTTTT,NA,TRBJ1-4,TRBV19,once
CAIRGGSGGETQYF,TGTGCCATCAGGGGGGGCTCCGGCGGGGAGACCCAGTACTTC,NA,TRBJ2-5,TRBV10-3,NA
CASSLLGLATEAFF,TGTGCCAGCAGTTTGTTGGGGCTGGCCACTGAAGCTTTCTTT,NA,TRBJ1-1,TRBV12-3/TRBV12-4,NA
CASSYEGGSYGYTF,TGTGCCAGTAGTTATGAGGGGGGATCCTATGGCTACACCTTC,NA,TRBJ1-2,TRBV6-6,NA
CASSWGGTYSNQPQHF,TGTGCCAGCAGTTGGGGGGGCACTTATAGCAATCAGCCCCAGCATTTT,NA,TRBJ1-5,TRBV28,NA
CSAQMAISSEQYF,TGCAGTGCCCAGATGGCGATCAGCTCCGAGCAGTACTTC,NA,TRBJ2-7,TRBV20-1,NA
CASISGSGANVLTF,TGTGCCAGCATATCAGGCTCTGGGGCCAACGTCCTGACTTTC,NA,TRBJ2-6,TRBV7-9,NA